This T cell receptor (beta chain) was identified in a study of brain metastases from non-small cell lung cancer. CDR1 and CDR2 from the germline V gene are SGDLS and YYNGEE. This CDR3 is built from 14 residues. Trimming took 1 base from V and 4 from J, leaving 8 bases between them. Notes on this clone: Antigen specificity is unknown.

Sequencing used immunoSEQ multiplex PCR; TCRdb keeps in-frame clones, though not all of them. The sample holds roughly 4,000 clones, 80% to 90% seen once. Findings of the study overall: Expanded T-cell clones appeared in approximately 67% of brain metastases over primaries. TCR repertoires overlapped largely between brain metastases and matched primaries. T-cell infiltration was lower in brain metastases than primaries (P < 0.001).

Input material: primary lung tumor tissue. This clonotype was obtained from a donor at least 40 years old with non-small cell lung cancer. The chain employs TRBV9 and TRBJ2-2, with unresolved D. The CDR3 loop reads CASSVIQFTGELFF. CDR3 in DNA: TGTGCCAGCAGCGTAATACAGTTCACCGGGGAGCTGTTTTTT.